Presented here are 24 T cell receptor beta chains from one specimen sequenced in a study of OX40 agonist ivuxolimab in advanced cancers. Method: immunoSEQ multiplex PCR; TCRdb's copy keeps in-frame clones and lacks some. Of 100,000 to 140,000 clones detected, roughly 90% appear once; the ten largest clones hold 1.2%. This specimen was CD4+ or CD8+ T cells sorted from blood, taken in a trial of the OX40 agonist ivuxolimab. These receptors originate from an adult with an advanced solid tumor such as melanoma, head and neck, liver or kidney cancer.

The CDR3 DNA reads as TGTGCCAGCAGCCACCTACAGGGGACCCTCTACGAGCAGTACTTC. This translates into CASSHLQGTLYEQYF. V is TRBV14 and J is TRBJ2-7; 7 bases map to TRBD1. CDR1 SGHDN and CDR2 FVKESK come from the germline V gene. The CDR3 has 15 residues. Trimming removed 3 bases from V and 3 bases from J; junction bases left unmatched: 8.

The V gene is TRBV29-1, the J gene TRBJ2-1; TRBD2 matches 13 bases. The trim removed 6 bases at V and 6 bases at J, leaving 5 bases unmatched. In germline, CDR1 is SQVTM, CDR2 ANQGSEA. The CDR3 sequence is 14 residues long. CDR3 DNA: TGCAGCGTATGTACTAGCGGGAGGGCCAATGAGCAGTTCTTC. Translation: CSVCTSGRANEQFF.

This clone has more than one count but fewer than ten. The chain carries TRBV30 and TRBJ1-1; no reliable D call. The CDR3 contains 11 residues. Per the germline V gene, CDR1 is GTSNPN and CDR2 is SVGIG (reference sequence). V lost 3 bases and J lost 2, with 4 bases in between. DNA for the CDR3: TGTGCCTGGAGGAGTAACACTGAAGCTTTCTTT. Protein product: CAWRSNTEAFF.

This sequence joins TRBV28 and TRBJ1-5; D may be TRBD1 (5 bases). CDR1 MDHEN and CDR2 SYDVKM come from the germline V gene. This CDR3 has 14 amino acids. The V end was cut by 2 bases, the J end by 7 bases, with 12 bases between. CDR3 nucleotides: TGTGCCAGCAGTTTAGGTGGGGGGAACCAGCCCCAGCATTTT. Translated, it gives CASSLGGGNQPQHF.

The chain employs TRBV6-6 and TRBJ1-5; D is perhaps TRBD1 (5 bases). V was clipped by 3 bases and J by 1 base, with 7 bases between them. Germline V gives CDR1 MNHNY, CDR2 SVGAGI (reference sequence). This CDR3 has 14 amino acids. The CDR3 here is CASSYGGSNQPQHF. The CDR3 region has the DNA TGTGCCAGCAGTTATGGGGGGAGCAATCAGCCCCAGCATTTT.

This CDR3 reads CASSPRIGENEKLFF. In DNA, the CDR3 is TGTGCCAGCAGTCCCCGGATTGGAGAGAATGAAAAACTGTTTTTT. This chain joins TRBV28 and TRBJ1-4; D uncertain. The CDR3 is 15 amino acids. The germline V gene encodes CDR1 MDHEN and CDR2 SYDVKM. Trimming shortened V by 5 bases and J by 5 bases, and 15 bases separated the two germline ends.

The chain has TRBV7-8 and TRBJ2-7, with no clear D. The CDR3 contains 12 residues. Germline assignment: CDR1 SGHVS and CDR2 FQNEAQ. The germline V and J ends were trimmed by 5 bases and 6 bases, with 11 bases remaining between them. CDR3 region: CASSEVPTEQYF. The CDR3, as DNA: TGTGCCAGCAGCGAGGTGCCCACCGAGCAGTACTTC.

The chain links TRBV2 to TRBJ1-1, with D possibly being TRBD1 (5 bases). CDR3 length: 13 amino acids. Between the trimmed V and J ends, which lost 7 bases and 2 bases, there was a span of 11 bases. CDR1 is SNHLY and CDR2 is FYNNEI in the germline V gene. CDR3 region: CASKRDLNTEAFF. CDR3 in DNA: TGTGCCAGCAAAAGGGACCTTAACACTGAAGCTTTCTTT.

V and J are TRBV18 and TRBJ1-2; 8 bases align to TRBD1. Germline V gene lookup returns CDR1 KGHSH and CDR2 LQKENI. The V and J ends lost 6 bases and 4 bases, in that order; junction bases with no gene match: 4. The CDR3 runs to 13 residues. The CDR3 DNA follows: TGTGCCAGCTCGGGGACAGGCCCCTATGGCTACACCTTC. The encoded protein is CASSGTGPYGYTF.

This chain joins TRBV6-5 and TRBJ2-7; D not resolved. Germline CDR1 MNHEY, CDR2 SVGAGI. The CDR3 sequence is 13 residues long. Trimming shortened V by 2 bases and J by 5 bases, and 10 bases separated the two germline ends. Here the CDR3 reads CASSYRAINEQYF. The CDR3 DNA is TGTGCCAGCAGTTACCGGGCAATAAACGAGCAGTACTTC.

This sequence joins TRBV9 and TRBJ2-5, with 7 bases lining up with TRBD2. The CDR3 spans 16 residues. V shed 0 bases and J 0 bases; nucleotides not matched to a gene: 5. Per the germline V gene, CDR1 is SGDLS and CDR2 is YYNGEE. CDR3 sequence: CASSVGVREYQETQYF. CDR3 nucleotide sequence: TGTGCCAGCAGCGTAGGGGTGCGGGAGTACCAAGAGACCCAGTACTTC.

This sequence joins TRBV6-6 and TRBJ1-1; TRBD1 is a possible D gene (5 bases). CDR1 MNHNY and CDR2 SVGAGI come from the germline V gene (reference sequence). Trimming took off 3 bases at V and 6 bases at J, with 11 bases between the two ends. This CDR3 is 13 amino acids long. The CDR3 DNA follows: TGTGCCAGCAGTTATTCCGGGACGCCTGAAGCTTTCTTT. Translated, it gives CASSYSGTPEAFF.

The rearrangement joins TRBV11-3 to TRBJ2-1; maybe TRBD2 (6 bases). Germline CDR1 SGHNT, CDR2 YENEEA. This CDR3 has 16 residues. Trimming stripped 4 bases from V and 5 bases from J, with 18 bases between. The CDR3 protein is CASSSGRGGHDNEQFF. The CDR3 DNA follows: TGTGCCAGCAGCTCCGGGAGAGGCGGGCACGACAATGAGCAGTTCTTC.

V is TRBV7-8 and J is TRBJ2-5; a possible D gene is TRBD2 (5 bases). The CDR3 length is 13 residues. The germline V and J ends were trimmed by 3 bases and 4 bases, with 9 bases remaining between them. Germline V gives CDR1 SGHVS, CDR2 FQNEAQ. The CDR3 spells CASSFGEGETQYF. The CDR3, as DNA: TGTGCCAGCAGCTTCGGTGAGGGAGAGACCCAGTACTTC.

CDR3 nucleotide sequence: TGTGCCAGCAGCCCATACAGGGGATCCTATGGCTACACCTTC. The encoded protein is CASSPYRGSYGYTF. This chain links TRBV9 with TRBJ1-2, with 7 bases lining up with TRBD1. The ends lost 4 bases at V and 4 bases at J; junction bases unmatched: 7. The CDR3 sequence is 14 residues long. The germline V gene has CDR1 SGDLS and CDR2 YYNGEE. Using reference TRBV9 and TRBJ1-2 for the parts outside the CDR3, the full variable domain is DSGVTQTPKHLITATGQRVTLRCSPRSGDLSVYWYQQSLDQGLQFLIQYYNGEERAKGNILERFSAQQFPDLHSELNLSSLELGDSALYFCASSPYRGSYGYTFGSGTRLTVV.

The V call is TRBV19, the J call TRBJ2-3; 9 positions agree with TRBD2. In germline, CDR1 is LNHDA, CDR2 SQIVND (reference sequence). The CDR3 length is 16 residues. The V segment lost 0 bases and the J segment 5 bases; nucleotides outside the gene matches: 6. CDR3 amino acids: CASSIEVLAGLDTQYF. CDR3 nucleotide sequence: TGTGCCAGTAGTATAGAGGTCCTAGCGGGATTAGATACGCAGTATTTT.

The V and J genes are TRBV19 and TRBJ2-7; 8 bases fit TRBD1. Germline CDR1 LNHDA, CDR2 SQIVND (reference sequence). With V trimmed by 5 bases and J by 2 bases, 5 bases remained unmatched. The CDR3 sequence is 14 residues long. The CDR3 DNA reads TGTGCCAGTAGTGCCGGGACAGGAGCCTACGAGCAGTACTTC. Encoded protein: CASSAGTGAYEQYF.

The chain is built from TRBV6-5 and TRBJ2-7; D may be TRBD2 (6 bases). V lost 0 bases, J lost 7 bases, and 10 bases lay in between. The CDR3 is 13 amino acids. Germline V gene sequence: CDR1 MNHEY, CDR2 SVGAGI. The CDR3 nucleotides read TGTGCCAGCAGTTACTCAGGGACTTGGGAGCAGTACTTC. This gives the protein CASSYSGTWEQYF.

This clone was seen a single time. This chain uses TRBV6-5 with TRBJ2-5; D is undetermined. CDR1 MNHEY and CDR2 SVGAGI come from the germline V gene. Between the trimmed V and J ends, which lost 2 bases and 0 bases, there was a span of 4 bases. This CDR3 has 13 residues. As DNA, the CDR3 is TGTGCCAGCAGTTACCTAAACCAAGAGACCCAGTACTTC. Its protein is CASSYLNQETQYF.

V is TRBV6-5 and J is TRBJ2-7, with D perhaps being TRBD1 or TRBD2 (7 bases each). The CDR3 has 13 amino acids. V shed 8 bases and J shed 6 bases, with 17 bases lying between them. Per germline, CDR1 MNHEY and CDR2 SVGAGI. CDR3 protein: CASRKRDSVEQYF. Here the CDR3 DNA reads TGTGCCAGCCGGAAGCGGGACAGCGTCGAGCAGTACTTC.

The gene calls are TRBV7-2 and TRBJ1-1; no clear D gene. The germline CDR1 and CDR2 sequences are SGHTA and FQGNSA. This CDR3 contains 15 residues. V was cut by 1 base and J by 1 base, with 10 bases left in between. The CDR3 reads CASSLVLAANTEAFF. CDR3 DNA sequence: TGTGCCAGCAGCTTAGTGCTGGCAGCGAACACTGAAGCTTTCTTT.

This chain links TRBV19 with TRBJ1-5; 7 nucleotides agree with TRBD1. The V and J ends lost 9 bases and 4 bases, in that order; junction bases with no gene match: 12. Germline values: CDR1 LNHDA, CDR2 SQIVND (reference sequence). The CDR3 runs 15 residues. The CDR3 sequence is CASATGASKNQPQHF. CDR3 DNA: TGTGCCAGCGCAACAGGGGCCAGCAAAAATCAGCCCCAGCATTTT.

The J gene is TRBJ2-3, the V gene TRBV11-2, with D unclear. With 5 bases removed from V and 0 bases from J, the gap between germline ends came to 9 bases. The CDR3 consists of 14 residues. CDR1 is SGHAT, CDR2 FQNNGV, per germline. CDR3 protein: CASSVPASTDTQYF. The CDR3 DNA reads as TGTGCCAGCAGCGTTCCAGCTAGCACAGATACGCAGTATTTT.

This clone showed up just once. This chain uses TRBV29-1 with TRBJ2-5, with no clear D. The V end was cut by 3 bases, the J end by 7 bases, with 12 bases between. Germline CDR1 reads SQVTM; CDR2 reads ANQGSEA. This CDR3 is 12 amino acids long. The CDR3 DNA reads TGCAGCGTTGACCGAGACACGGGGACCCAGTACTTC. As protein: CSVDRDTGTQYF.